Listed below are T cell receptor beta chains from one sample, sequenced in a study of cytomegalovirus exposure and HLA in healthy donors. Sequencing used immunoSEQ multiplex PCR; TCRdb keeps in-frame clones, though not all of them. The sample records about 140,000 clones, 75% to 90% being singletons. Sequenced: PBMCs. The receptors were sampled from a female donor in good health and CMV-seronegative. Each CDR3 is given with its conserved first and last residue. The D gene is left open where the match is weak.

V gene	D gene	CDR3 protein
TRBV7-9	NA	CASSLWELQETQYF
TRBV5-1	TRBD1	CASSLIGQVNEKLFF
TRBV19	NA	CASSIAPSPQHF
TRBV7-8	NA	CASSSGGSVQPQHF
TRBV19	TRBD1	CASSTGTGETNEKLFF
TRBV6-5	TRBD2	CASSYLSGTSNYEQYF
TRBV7-2	NA	CASSQGTFLYF
TRBV4-1	NA	CASSQDRSGGGELFF
TRBV5-1	TRBD2	CASSSTSGSHEQFF
TRBV5-1	TRBD1	CASSSGQLFSYEQYF
TRBV19	TRBD2	CASSVYGGSYNEQFF
TRBV14	NA	CASSLQGTGELFF
TRBV7-7	TRBD2	CASSPLGGRAMNEQFF
TRBV1	NA	CTSSQELGASGQSSYNEQFF
TRBV6-5	TRBD1	CASRRTGTSTDTQYF
TRBV28	NA	CASSFSSSYNEQFF
TRBV5-1	NA	CASKEGELGNTIYF
TRBV18	TRBD1	CASFGQGLNTEAFF
TRBV6-5	TRBD1	CASGTGGRSYNEQFF
TRBV6-5	NA	CASSYGQNYGYTF
TRBV28	TRBD1	CASSPGQGGYEQYF
TRBV9	NA	CASSGQLNTEAFF
TRBV30	NA	CAWSQGLTTYSNQPQHF
TRBV27	NA	CASSMGGWDEKLFF
TRBV6-4	NA	CASSIGEGYNQPQHF
TRBV5-1	TRBD2	CASSLGGGHNEQFF
TRBV28	NA	CASSFLRGSQKPQHF
TRBV9	NA	CASSILQGSEQYF
TRBV28	NA	CASSLRGSETQYF
TRBV5-6	NA	CASSLTSRLYEQYF
TRBV29-1	NA	CSVDPRDKGYTF
TRBV15	NA	CATSRTADNEQFF
TRBV28	TRBD2	CASSSSWSGRTDTQYF
TRBV28	TRBD1	CASSRQGAKPQHF
TRBV10-1	NA	CASSESRNTEAFF
TRBV6-1	NA	CASSEASGKVPYPETQYF
TRBV10-3	TRBD2	CASTGTSNSYEQYF
TRBV28	NA	CASKTESLLGEQYF
TRBV5-1	TRBD1	CASSPGQGRTGELFF
TRBV27	NA	CASSDILTMNTEAFF
TRBV15	NA	CATSRGLGETQYF
TRBV19	NA	CASSMVFQIMNTEAFF
TRBV19	TRBD1	CASSGRGLGYTF
TRBV4-1	TRBD2	CASSQDSPGLAGGSDEQFF
TRBV29-1	TRBD1	CSVEDQGRGSEKLFF
TRBV27	NA	CASSPALGSRETQYF
TRBV6-5	NA	CASSPNFYNEQFF
TRBV30	NA	CAWSIGSGGEKLFF
TRBV6-5	TRBD2	CASRGDRALNNEQFF
TRBV28	TRBD1	CASSPHIGQGVLSYEQYF
TRBV19	TRBD1	CASRWDREREQYF
TRBV28	TRBD1	CASSLRDRANTGELFF